Below, 28 T cell receptor beta chains from the same sample are listed, as sequenced in a study of shared clonotypes between healthy human individuals. The assay was immunoSEQ multiplex PCR, and TCRdb's table has in-frame clones only and misses some. The sample contains 2 million to 2.5 million clones, under 95% of which appear only once. Source material: naive CD4+ T cells from PBMCs. Subset here: CD45RA+ positively selected. The receptor source for this set is a man aged 18 to 30 in good health. Some clones in this sample may be carry-over from other donors' samples.

This rearrangement joins TRBV28 to TRBJ1-3, with D uncertain. V lost 5 bases and J 2 bases, leaving 13 bases between the germline ends. Germline CDR1 MDHEN, CDR2 SYDVKM. The CDR3 is 15 amino acids. The CDR3 here is CASSLPQDPGNTIYF. The CDR3 coding sequence is TGTGCCAGCAGTCTACCCCAGGATCCTGGAAACACCATATATTTT.

The chain couples TRBV7-7 to TRBJ2-1; no clear D gene. The CDR3 spans 14 residues. Trimming took 5 bases from V and 5 from J, leaving 13 bases between them. The germline V gene encodes CDR1 SSHAT and CDR2 FNYEAQ (reference sequence). The CDR3 DNA follows: TGTGCCAGCAGCCCTGAACGAACCAACAATGAGCAGTTCTTC. Its translation: CASSPERTNNEQFF.

This chain uses TRBV7-9 with TRBJ2-1; no clear D gene. V lost 5 bases to trimming and J lost 5 bases, with 10 bases between them. The CDR3 spans 13 residues. CDR1 and CDR2 from the germline V gene are SEHNR and FQNEAQ (reference sequence). CDR3 protein: CASSLDEDNEQFF. DNA for the CDR3: TGTGCCAGCAGCCTCGACGAGGACAATGAGCAGTTCTTC.

V usage is TRBV7-8 and J usage is TRBJ1-1, with D tentatively TRBD1 (6 bases). Trimming took 4 bases from V and 3 from J, leaving 12 bases between them. Looked up from germline, CDR1 is SGHVS and CDR2 is FQNEAQ. This CDR3 region has 14 residues. The CDR3 sequence is CASSSQGSDTEAFF. CDR3 bases: TGTGCCAGCAGCTCACAGGGTTCGGACACTGAAGCTTTCTTT. The full variable domain, rest sourced from reference TRBV7-8 and TRBJ1-1, is GAGVSQSPRYKVAKRGQDVALRCDPISGHVSLFWYQQALGQGPEFLTYFQNEAQLDKSGLPSDRFFAERPEGSVSTLKIQRTQQEDSAVYLCASSSQGSDTEAFFGQGTRLTVV.

V and J are TRBV7-2 and TRBJ2-3; 7 bases fit TRBD1. CDR3 length: 16 residues. J was trimmed by 0 bases and V by 8 bases; bases with no gene match: 11. Germline-derived CDR1 and CDR2 are SGHTA and FQGNSA. CDR3 coding DNA: TGTGCCAGCGGCGGAAGGACAGGCCATAGCACAGATACGCAGTATTTT. Translated, it gives CASGGRTGHSTDTQYF.

As concerns this clone: This specimen includes other DNA sequences encoding the same CDR3. J is TRBJ2-2 and V is TRBV5-1; D call uncertain. V lost 0 bases, J lost 0 bases, and 6 bases lay in between. The CDR3 is 15 amino acids. Germline-derived CDR1 and CDR2 are SGHRS and YFSETQ. The CDR3 DNA is TGCGCCAGCAGCTTGGTTCAAACGAACACCGGGGAGCTGTTTTTT. It specifies CASSLVQTNTGELFF.

The rearrangement links TRBV29-1 to TRBJ2-2; TRBD1 aligns across 7 bases. Germline V CDR1 and CDR2: SQVTM, ANQGSEA. The V and J ends lost 6 bases and 6 bases, in that order; junction bases with no gene match: 7. CDR3 length: 13 amino acids. CDR3 loop: CSVNRGQAGELFF. The CDR3 nucleotides are TGCAGCGTAAACAGGGGCCAGGCCGGGGAGCTGTTTTTT.

The chain joins TRBV6-6 to TRBJ2-5; TRBD1 is a possible D gene (6 bases). Germline V CDR1 and CDR2: MNHNY, SVGAGI (reference sequence). The CDR3 runs 13 residues. V shed 2 bases and J shed 7 bases, with 11 bases lying between them. Here the CDR3 reads CASSYGQKATQYF. CDR3 nucleotide sequence: TGTGCCAGCAGTTACGGACAGAAGGCGACCCAGTACTTC.

The chain recombines TRBV9 with TRBJ2-7; D gene uncertain. Trimming removed 5 bases at V and 0 bases at J, with 9 bases between. Germline CDR1 reads SGDLS; CDR2 reads YYNGEE. This CDR3 contains 13 residues. CDR3 DNA: TGTGCCAGCAGTCGGGCTGGCTCCTACGAGCAGTACTTC. Amino acids: CASSRAGSYEQYF. Full variable domain (remainder filled in from reference TRBV9 and TRBJ2-7): DSGVTQTPKHLITATGQRVTLRCSPRSGDLSVYWYQQSLDQGLQFLIQYYNGEERAKGNILERFSAQQFPDLHSELNLSSLELGDSALYFCASSRAGSYEQYFGPGTRLTVT.

The rearrangement links TRBV29-1 to TRBJ1-1, with D perhaps matching TRBD1 (5 bases). The CDR3 has 12 residues. Germline-derived CDR1 and CDR2 are SQVTM and ANQGSEA. Trimming stripped 8 bases from V and 1 base from J, with 11 bases between. CDR3 loop: CSSSRGNTEAFF. CDR3 DNA: TGCAGCTCGTCAAGGGGGAACACTGAAGCTTTCTTT.

The CDR3 loop reads CAISDWGLAGYEQYF. DNA of the CDR3: TGTGCCATCAGTGACTGGGGACTAGCGGGCTACGAGCAGTACTTC. This rearrangement joins TRBV10-3 to TRBJ2-7; TRBD2 aligns across 12 bases. This CDR3 is built from 15 residues. The germline CDR1 and CDR2 sequences are ENHRY and SYGVKD. Trimming took 3 bases from V and 3 from J; bases not matched to a gene: 3.

This chain uses TRBV7-8 with TRBJ1-2; weak D call: TRBD1 (6 bases). The germline CDR1 and CDR2 sequences are SGHVS and FQNEAQ. CDR3 length equals 14 residues. The V gene lost 5 bases and the J gene lost 4 bases, with 14 bases spanning the gap. The CDR3 coding sequence is TGTGCCAGCAGCCCCTATCGGGGGGCCTATGGCTACACCTTC. Protein sequence: CASSPYRGAYGYTF.

A single count supports this clone. Additional DNA sequences in this sample encode the identical CDR3. This chain links TRBV5-4 with TRBJ2-3; 8 nucleotides align to TRBD2. This CDR3 has 14 residues. Losses at the gene ends were 4 bases for V and 6 bases for J; bases not matched to a gene: 7. Germline CDR1 is SGHNT and CDR2 is YYREEE (reference sequence). The CDR3 sequence: CASSPGLAGDTQYF. In DNA form, the CDR3 reads TGTGCCAGCAGCCCTGGACTAGCTGGGGATACGCAGTATTTT.

The rearrangement joins TRBV10-3 to TRBJ2-7; 10 bases agree with TRBD1. Germline V gene lookup returns CDR1 ENHRY and CDR2 SYGVKD. With 6 bases clipped from V and 5 bases from J, the junction kept 10 bases outside the gene matches. The CDR3 loop spans 15 amino acids. CDR3 in DNA: TGTGCCATCAGCACACGACAGGGGGCTGTCAACGAGCAGTACTTC. This encodes CAISTRQGAVNEQYF.

The chain carries TRBV5-8 and TRBJ2-3, with D tentatively TRBD2 (7 bases). Germline CDR1 and CDR2: SGHTS and YDEGEE. The CDR3 has 14 residues. Trimming stripped 5 bases from V and 2 bases from J, with 12 bases between. As DNA, the CDR3 is TGTGCCAGCAGGGGGGAGGGGGTCACAGATACGCAGTATTTT. This translates into CASRGEGVTDTQYF.

CDR3 DNA: TGTGCCAGCAGCTTACGAGACAGGGGGGTGCGCGAGCAGTACTTC. It codes for CASSLRDRGVREQYF. The gene calls are TRBV7-2 and TRBJ2-7; 9 nucleotides line up with TRBD1. Germline V gene sequence: CDR1 SGHTA, CDR2 FQGNSA. The trim removed 2 bases at V and 6 bases at J, leaving 8 bases unmatched. There are 15 residues in the CDR3.

Here the CDR3 reads CASSPTGFSSYEQYF. CDR3 DNA: TGCGCCAGCAGCCCCACGGGGTTTAGCTCCTACGAGCAGTACTTC. The chain links TRBV5-1 to TRBJ2-7; tentatively, D is TRBD2 (5 bases). The CDR3 is 15 amino acids. Trimming cost V 4 bases and J 0 bases, with 14 bases left between them. The germline V gene has CDR1 SGHRS and CDR2 YFSETQ. The full variable domain, its missing parts supplied by reference TRBV5-1 and TRBJ2-7, is KAGVTQTPRYLIKTRGQQVTLSCSPISGHRSVSWYQQTPGQGLQFLFEYFSETQRNKGNFPGRFSGRQFSNSRSEMNVSTLELGDSALYLCASSPTGFSSYEQYFGPGTRLTVT.

This clone has more than one count but fewer than ten. The genes are TRBV28 and TRBJ1-2, with TRBD1 matching 8 bases. CDR1 MDHEN and CDR2 SYDVKM come from the germline V gene. J gave up 4 bases and V 10 bases, and 5 bases lay outside the gene matches. This CDR3 comprises 12 residues. The CDR3: CATSTGAYGYTF. In nucleotides, the CDR3 is TGTGCCACCTCGACAGGGGCCTATGGCTACACCTTC.

Concerning this clone: At the DNA level, this CDR3 is encoded by other sequences in the same sample as well. The chain recombines TRBV20-1 with TRBJ2-1, with D unresolved. Germline assignment: CDR1 DFQATT and CDR2 SNEGSKA (reference sequence). V dropped 7 bases and J dropped 4 bases, with 8 bases sitting between them. This CDR3 has 11 amino acids. CDR3 coding DNA: TGCAGTGGTAGGAGTTACAATGAGCAGTTCTTC. Residues: CSGRSYNEQFF.

The chain uses TRBV7-3 and TRBJ2-3, with TRBD2 matching 12 bases. This CDR3 is built from 16 residues. V shed 2 bases, J shed 8 bases, and the junction held 8 bases outside the gene matches. Germline values: CDR1 SGHTA, CDR2 FQGTGA. Here the CDR3 DNA reads TGTGCCAGCAGCTTACAACTAGCGGGAGGATATGGTACGCAGTATTTT. This codes for CASSLQLAGGYGTQYF.

The chain uses TRBV29-1 and TRBJ2-1; unclear D gene. This CDR3 comprises 12 residues. CDR1 and CDR2 from the germline V gene are SQVTM and ANQGSEA. V was trimmed by 7 bases and J by 9 bases, leaving 16 bases between them. In DNA form, the CDR3 reads TGCAGCGGGGCCCTCCCGCCGGGTGAGCAGTTCTTC. Protein product: CSGALPPGEQFF.

V gene TRBV19 combines with J gene TRBJ1-1, with no clear D. Germline CDR1 and CDR2: LNHDA and SQIVND (reference sequence). The V and J ends lost 1 base and 2 bases respectively, with 8 bases between them. The CDR3 runs to 14 residues. CDR3 bases: TGTGCCAGTAGTATAGTAGGGTACAACACTGAAGCTTTCTTT. It yields the protein CASSIVGYNTEAFF.

This chain joins TRBV27 and TRBJ1-1, with D tentatively TRBD1 (6 bases). This CDR3 region has 14 residues. V was cut by 3 bases and J by 6 bases, with 14 bases left in between. Germline V gene sequence: CDR1 MNHEY, CDR2 SMNVEV (reference sequence). The CDR3 coding sequence is TGTGCCAGCAGTTTTAAGGGCAGGGGCCCTGAAGCTTTCTTT. Translation: CASSFKGRGPEAFF.

This clone occurred once. This sequence joins TRBV7-9 and TRBJ2-5; 8 bases are a match to TRBD1. Trimming at V came to 2 bases and at J to 4 bases, leaving 6 bases not matched to a gene. There are 15 residues in the CDR3. Germline V gene lookup returns CDR1 SEHNR and CDR2 FQNEAQ (reference sequence). The CDR3 reads CASSLRSGGGETQYF. CDR3 nucleotide sequence: TGTGCCAGCAGCTTAAGGTCAGGGGGCGGAGAGACCCAGTACTTC. Variable domain in full (rest from reference TRBV7-9 and TRBJ2-5): DTGVSQNPRHKITKRGQNVTFRCDPISEHNRLYWYRQTLGQGPEFLTYFQNEAQLEKSRLLSDRFSAERPKGSFSTLEIQRTEQGDSAMYLCASSLRSGGGETQYFGPGTRLLVL.

The J gene is TRBJ1-1, the V gene TRBV13; TRBD1 is a possible D gene (5 bases). Germline V gene sequence: CDR1 PRHDT, CDR2 FYEKMQ (reference sequence). The CDR3 covers 12 residues. V lost 3 bases and J lost 8, with 10 bases in between. CDR3 nucleotides: TGTGCCAGCAGCTTTAGACAGACCGAAGCTTTCTTT. Translating it yields CASSFRQTEAFF.

V gene TRBV5-1 combines with J gene TRBJ2-2, with 10 bases aligning to TRBD1. From germline, CDR1 is SGHRS and CDR2 YFSETQ. With V trimmed by 7 bases and J by 2 bases, 5 bases remained unmatched. This CDR3 contains 15 residues. The CDR3 reads CASRVTGGNTGELFF. The CDR3 DNA is TGCGCCAGCCGGGTGACAGGGGGCAACACCGGGGAGCTGTTTTTT.

This chain uses TRBV5-1 with TRBJ2-1, with D possibly being TRBD1 (7 bases). The germline CDR1 and CDR2 sequences are SGHRS and YFSETQ. The CDR3 is 16 residues long. Trimming took 0 bases from V and 2 from J, leaving 12 bases between them. The CDR3: CASSLVGGTAYNEQFF. In DNA form, the CDR3 reads TGCGCCAGCAGCTTGGTCGGCGGGACAGCCTACAATGAGCAGTTCTTC.

This clone has just a few counts. The V and J genes are TRBV20-1 and TRBJ1-4, with a weak D call TRBD1 (5 bases). Germline loops: CDR1 DFQATT, CDR2 SNEGSKA (reference sequence). The CDR3 length is 11 residues. The V and J ends lost 5 bases and 7 bases respectively, with 8 bases between them. The CDR3 is CSAPGGEKLFF. The CDR3 region has the DNA TGCAGTGCTCCTGGGGGTGAAAAACTGTTTTTT.